This is a list of T cell receptor beta chains from one sample in a study of identical twins. A single record per CDR3 protein comes from TCRdb applying MiXCR to the 5' RACE reads. This repertoire shows about 660,000 distinct CDR3 sequences, 8% to 9% found once; its top ten account for 0.98%. This same sample was also taken into another study, of yellow fever vaccine responses in identical twins.

What was sequenced was PBMCs. These receptors were collected from a woman between 18 and 29 years old in good health. Each CDR3 is given with its conserved first and last residue. D genes are given only for firm matches. Size values are once, few and many counts, or a class for expanded clones, and some rows have none.

v_gene	d_gene	j_gene	abundance	CDR3aa	CDR3nt
TRBV7-9	-	TRBJ2-7	-	CASTIGQGSYEQYF	TGTGCCAGCACCATCGGCCAGGGCTCCTACGAGCAGTACTTC
TRBV5-4	-	TRBJ2-7	few	CASSSDRQGGQYF	TGTGCCAGCAGCTCGGACAGACAGGGAGGGCAGTACTTC
TRBV4-3	-	TRBJ1-1	-	CASSQDYRGKTEAFF	TGCGCCAGCAGCCAAGATTATCGAGGGAAAACTGAAGCTTTCTTT
TRBV24-1	-	TRBJ1-2	few	CATSETGAYGYTF	TGTGCCACCAGTGAGACAGGCGCCTATGGCTACACCTTC
TRBV5-1	-	TRBJ2-6	few	CASSLGTIQSGANVLTF	TGCGCCAGCAGCCTGGGAACCATCCAGTCTGGGGCCAACGTCCTGACTTTC
TRBV12-5	TRBD2	TRBJ2-5	few	CASGPGLDQETQYF	TGTGCTAGTGGTCCGGGACTAGACCAAGAGACCCAGTACTTC
TRBV30	-	TRBJ2-1	-	CAWDPPAGLYNEQFF	TGTGCCTGGGACCCCCCCGCGGGCCTCTACAATGAGCAGTTCTTC
TRBV2	-	TRBJ2-7	-	CASRGLSEQYF	TGTGCCAGCAGGGGACTTTCCGAGCAGTACTTC
TRBV7-9	TRBD1	TRBJ2-5	-	CASSPRTGVVQETQYF	TGTGCCAGCAGCCCCCGGACAGGGGTTGTCCAAGAGACCCAGTACTTC
TRBV20-1	TRBD1	TRBJ2-1	few	CSAWTGELHNEQFF	TGCAGTGCATGGACAGGGGAGCTCCACAATGAGCAGTTCTTC
TRBV6-1	-	TRBJ2-7	few	CASTPGRSYEQYF	TGTGCCAGCACCCCAGGTCGGAGCTACGAGCAGTACTTC
TRBV6-5	TRBD2	TRBJ2-7	few	CASSSWTSGILAYEQYF	TGTGCCAGCAGTTCCTGGACTAGCGGGATATTGGCCTACGAGCAGTACTTC
TRBV20-1	TRBD2	TRBJ2-3	-	CSATLEGTSGPTDTQYF	TGCAGTGCTACTCTGGAGGGGACTAGCGGCCCCACAGATACGCAGTATTTT
TRBV7-9	TRBD2	TRBJ2-1	few	CASMLAGVRNEQFF	TGTGCCAGTATGCTAGCGGGAGTGCGGAATGAGCAGTTCTTC
TRBV20-1	-	TRBJ2-1	few	CSASVGPGEQFF	TGCAGTGCTAGTGTGGGGCCGGGTGAGCAGTTCTTC
TRBV12-3/TRBV12-4	-	TRBJ2-7	many	CASSPNRSPYEQYF	TGTGCCAGCAGCCCGAACCGAAGTCCGTACGAGCAGTACTTC
TRBV30	TRBD1	TRBJ2-3	-	CAWSGDRGTDTQYF	TGTGCCTGGAGCGGGGACAGGGGCACAGATACGCAGTATTTT
TRBV7-8	-	TRBJ1-1	many	CASSLEGGALTEAFF	TGTGCCAGCAGCTTAGAAGGGGGTGCTTTAACTGAAGCTTTCTTT
TRBV12-3/TRBV12-4	TRBD2	TRBJ2-2	few	CASSPRDPSGLNTGELFF	TGTGCCAGCAGTCCCCGGGACCCTAGCGGCCTGAACACCGGGGAGCTGTTTTTT
TRBV7-2	TRBD2	TRBJ2-2	many	CASTLAGSGTGELFF	TGTGCCAGCACCTTAGCGGGGTCCGGCACCGGGGAGCTGTTTTTT
TRBV5-1	TRBD2	TRBJ2-5	few	CASSSSGDPPETQYF	TGCGCCAGCAGCTCGAGCGGGGATCCCCCGGAGACCCAGTACTTC
TRBV10-3	TRBD2	TRBJ2-6	few	CAISSPGRGGGPSGANVLTF	TGTGCCATCAGTTCCCCGGGTAGAGGCGGGGGTCCCTCTGGGGCCAACGTCCTGACTTTC
TRBV7-9	-	TRBJ1-1	few	CASSHGLAANTEAFF	TGTGCCAGCAGCCACGGGTTGGCAGCAAACACTGAAGCTTTCTTT
TRBV10-1	-	TRBJ2-3	many	CASSRVGRTDTQYF	TGCGCCAGCTCGAGGGTTGGCCGCACAGATACGCAGTATTTT
TRBV24-1	-	TRBJ2-1	-	CATSDPDSHNEQFF	TGTGCCACCAGTGATCCGGACAGTCACAATGAGCAGTTCTTC
TRBV6-2/TRBV6-3	TRBD2	TRBJ2-1	-	CASSTTRTSGTQNEQFF	TGTGCCAGCAGTACAACGAGGACTAGCGGGACCCAGAATGAGCAGTTCTTC
TRBV28	TRBD1	TRBJ1-6	few	CASSQGDRLSPLHF	TGTGCCAGCAGTCAGGGGGACCGGCTCTCACCCCTCCACTTT
TRBV28	TRBD1	TRBJ2-7	few	CASSNPLWTGTYEQYF	TGTGCCAGCAGTAACCCCCTCTGGACAGGGACCTACGAGCAGTACTTC
TRBV7-2	TRBD1	TRBJ1-3	-	CASSLTGTGISGNTIYF	TGTGCCAGCAGCTTAACCGGGACAGGGATATCAGGAAACACCATATATTTT
TRBV4-3	TRBD1	TRBJ1-2	-	CASSPFPGQGDYGYTF	TGCGCCAGCAGCCCATTCCCGGGACAGGGAGACTATGGCTACACCTTC
TRBV12-3/TRBV12-4	-	TRBJ1-1	few	CASKKGRPNTEAFF	TGTGCCAGCAAGAAGGGCCGACCAAACACTGAAGCTTTCTTT
TRBV18	-	TRBJ1-1	few	CASSPRIRQDADTEAFF	TGTGCCAGCTCACCTCGAATCCGACAGGATGCGGACACTGAAGCTTTCTTT
TRBV20-1	-	TRBJ2-5	-	CSAMVQETQYF	TGCAGTGCTATGGTTCAAGAGACCCAGTACTTC
TRBV21-1	-	TRBJ2-7	many	CASTRGRERYEQYF	TGTGCCAGCACTCGGGGGCGGGAACGCTACGAGCAGTACTTC
TRBV7-9	-	TRBJ2-7	-	CASSLIGGHHNYEQYF	TGTGCCAGCAGCTTGATCGGGGGACACCACAACTACGAGCAGTACTTC
TRBV7-2	-	TRBJ1-2	many	CASSSGLTYGYTF	TGTGCCAGCAGCTCGGGTCTTACCTATGGCTACACCTTC
TRBV9	TRBD2	TRBJ2-1	-	CASSDQLGLAGLTGGFEQFF	TGTGCCAGCAGCGATCAGCTTGGACTAGCGGGACTGACGGGCGGTTTTGAGCAGTTCTTC
TRBV7-9	TRBD1	TRBJ2-1	-	CASSPQGGTYNEQFF	TGTGCCAGCAGCCCACAGGGGGGCACCTACAATGAGCAGTTCTTC
TRBV5-1	TRBD1	TRBJ2-5	-	CASSLVGTGQETQYF	TGCGCCAGCAGCTTGGTGGGGACAGGACAAGAGACCCAGTACTTC
TRBV4-2	TRBD1	TRBJ2-7	-	CASSQESLTKGAQYF	TGTGCCAGCAGCCAAGAGTCGTTGACAAAGGGGGCGCAGTACTTC
TRBV10-3	TRBD2	TRBJ2-7	many	CAIRGTSGSYEQYF	TGTGCCATCAGGGGGACTAGCGGCTCCTACGAGCAGTACTTC